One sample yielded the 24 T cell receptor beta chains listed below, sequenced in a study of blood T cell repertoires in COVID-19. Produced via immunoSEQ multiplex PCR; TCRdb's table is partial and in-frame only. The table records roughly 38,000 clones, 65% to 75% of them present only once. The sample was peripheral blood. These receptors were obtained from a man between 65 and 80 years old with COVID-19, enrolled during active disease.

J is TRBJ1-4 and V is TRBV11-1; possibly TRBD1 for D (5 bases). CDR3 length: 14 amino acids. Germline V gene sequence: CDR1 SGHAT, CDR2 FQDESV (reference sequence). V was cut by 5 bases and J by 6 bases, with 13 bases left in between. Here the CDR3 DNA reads TGTGCCAGCAGCCAACCGGGACTCCATGAAAAACTGTTTTTT. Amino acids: CASSQPGLHEKLFF.

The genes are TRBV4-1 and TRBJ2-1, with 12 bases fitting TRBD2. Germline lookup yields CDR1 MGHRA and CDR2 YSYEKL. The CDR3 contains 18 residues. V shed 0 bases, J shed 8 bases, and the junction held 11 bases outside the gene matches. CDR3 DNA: TGCGCCAGCAGCCAAGATTGGGGACTAGCGGGCGGGGGGGATGAGCAGTTCTTC. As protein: CASSQDWGLAGGGDEQFF.

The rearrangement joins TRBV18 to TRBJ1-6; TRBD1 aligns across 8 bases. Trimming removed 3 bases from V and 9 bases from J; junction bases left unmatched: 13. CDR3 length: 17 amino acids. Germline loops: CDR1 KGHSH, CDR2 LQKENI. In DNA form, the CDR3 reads TGTGCCAGCTCACCCTATCCGCGGACAGGGCTGCGTTCACCCCTCCACTTT. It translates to CASSPYPRTGLRSPLHF.

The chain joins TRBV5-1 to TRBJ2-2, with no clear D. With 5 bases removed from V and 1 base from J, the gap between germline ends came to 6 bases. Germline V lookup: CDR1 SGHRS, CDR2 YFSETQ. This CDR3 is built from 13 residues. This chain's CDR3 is CASRAGNTGELFF. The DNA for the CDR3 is TGCGCCAGCAGGGCAGGGAACACCGGGGAGCTGTTTTTT. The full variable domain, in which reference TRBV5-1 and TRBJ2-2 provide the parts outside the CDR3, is KAGVTQTPRYLIKTRGQQVTLSCSPISGHRSVSWYQQTPGQGLQFLFEYFSETQRNKGNFPGRFSGRQFSNSRSEMNVSTLELGDSALYLCASRAGNTGELFFGEGSRLTVL.

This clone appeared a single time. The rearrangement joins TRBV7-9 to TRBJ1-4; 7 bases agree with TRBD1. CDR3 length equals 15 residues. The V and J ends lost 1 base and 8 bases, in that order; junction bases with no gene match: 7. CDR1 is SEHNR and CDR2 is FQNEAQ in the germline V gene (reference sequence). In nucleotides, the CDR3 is TGTGCCAGCAGCTTAGATGAAGGGGGCCGCGAAAAACTGTTTTTT. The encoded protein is CASSLDEGGREKLFF.

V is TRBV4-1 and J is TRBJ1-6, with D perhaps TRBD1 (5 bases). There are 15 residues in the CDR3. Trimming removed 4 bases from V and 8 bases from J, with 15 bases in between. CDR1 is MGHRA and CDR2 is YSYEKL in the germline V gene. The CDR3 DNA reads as TGCGCCAGCAGCCCCAGCTTCGAAGGGGATTCACCCCTCCACTTT. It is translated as CASSPSFEGDSPLHF.

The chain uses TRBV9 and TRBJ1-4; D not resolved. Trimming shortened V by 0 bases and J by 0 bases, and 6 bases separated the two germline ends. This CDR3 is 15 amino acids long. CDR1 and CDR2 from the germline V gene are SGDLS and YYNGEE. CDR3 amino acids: CASSVGVATNEKLFF. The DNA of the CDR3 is TGTGCCAGCAGCGTAGGAGTTGCAACTAATGAAAAACTGTTTTTT.

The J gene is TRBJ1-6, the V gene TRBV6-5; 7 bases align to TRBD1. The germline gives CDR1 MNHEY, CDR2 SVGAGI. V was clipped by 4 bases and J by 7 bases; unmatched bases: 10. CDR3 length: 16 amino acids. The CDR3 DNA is TGTGCCAGCAGTTGGGACAGCCGGGTTTCCAATTCACCCCTCCACTTT. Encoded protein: CASSWDSRVSNSPLHF.

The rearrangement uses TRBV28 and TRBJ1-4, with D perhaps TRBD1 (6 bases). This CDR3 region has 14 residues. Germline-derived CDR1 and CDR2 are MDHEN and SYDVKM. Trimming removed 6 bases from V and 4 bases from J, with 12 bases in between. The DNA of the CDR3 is TGTGCCAGCAGACCGGTAGGGGGTAATGAAAAACTGTTTTTT. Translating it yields CASRPVGGNEKLFF.

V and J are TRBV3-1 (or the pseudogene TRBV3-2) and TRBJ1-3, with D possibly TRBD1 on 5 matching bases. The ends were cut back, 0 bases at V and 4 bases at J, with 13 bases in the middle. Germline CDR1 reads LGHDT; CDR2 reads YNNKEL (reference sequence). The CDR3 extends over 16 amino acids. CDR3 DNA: TGTGCCAGCAGCCAAGAGGCGGGGACGTCAGGAAACACCATATATTTT. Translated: CASSQEAGTSGNTIYF.

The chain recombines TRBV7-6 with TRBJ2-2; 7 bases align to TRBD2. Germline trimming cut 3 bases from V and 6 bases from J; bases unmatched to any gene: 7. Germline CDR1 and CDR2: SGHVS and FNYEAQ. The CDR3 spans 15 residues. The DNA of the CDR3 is TGTGCCAGCAGCTTTGAACTAGCGCGGGCCGGGGAGCTGTTTTTT. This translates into CASSFELARAGELFF.

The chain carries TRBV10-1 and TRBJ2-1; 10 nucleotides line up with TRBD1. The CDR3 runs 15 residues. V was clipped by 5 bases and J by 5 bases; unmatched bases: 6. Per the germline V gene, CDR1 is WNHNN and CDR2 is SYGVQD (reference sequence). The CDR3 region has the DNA TGCGCCAGCAGTTTAGGGACAGGGGTGAACAATGAGCAGTTCTTC. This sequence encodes CASSLGTGVNNEQFF.

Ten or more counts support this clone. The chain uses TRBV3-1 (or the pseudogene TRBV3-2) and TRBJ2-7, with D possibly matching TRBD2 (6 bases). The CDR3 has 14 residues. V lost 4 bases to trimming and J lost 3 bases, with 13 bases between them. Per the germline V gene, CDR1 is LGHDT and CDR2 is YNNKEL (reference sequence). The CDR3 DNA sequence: TGTGCCAGCAGCCCAACGGTCGGGGGCTACGAGCAGTACTTC. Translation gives CASSPTVGGYEQYF.

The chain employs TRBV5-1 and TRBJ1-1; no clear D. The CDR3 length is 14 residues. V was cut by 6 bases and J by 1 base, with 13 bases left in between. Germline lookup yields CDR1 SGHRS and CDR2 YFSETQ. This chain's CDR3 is CASNAGERNTEAFF. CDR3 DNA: TGCGCCAGCAATGCCGGGGAAAGGAACACTGAAGCTTTCTTT. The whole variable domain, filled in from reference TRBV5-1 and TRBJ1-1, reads KAGVTQTPRYLIKTRGQQVTLSCSPISGHRSVSWYQQTPGQGLQFLFEYFSETQRNKGNFPGRFSGRQFSNSRSEMNVSTLELGDSALYLCASNAGERNTEAFFGQGTRLTVV.

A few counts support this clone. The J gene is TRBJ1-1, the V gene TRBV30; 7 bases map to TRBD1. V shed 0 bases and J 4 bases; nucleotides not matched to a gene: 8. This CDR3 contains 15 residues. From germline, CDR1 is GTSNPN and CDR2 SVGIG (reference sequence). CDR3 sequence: CAWSVLQGGTTEAFF. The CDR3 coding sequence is TGTGCCTGGAGTGTACTTCAGGGGGGTACCACTGAAGCTTTCTTT.

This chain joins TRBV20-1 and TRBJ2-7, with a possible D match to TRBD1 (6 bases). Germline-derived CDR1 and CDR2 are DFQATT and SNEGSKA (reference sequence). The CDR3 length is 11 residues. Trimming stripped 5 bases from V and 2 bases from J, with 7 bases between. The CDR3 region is CSAGQTYEQYF. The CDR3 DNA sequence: TGCAGTGCTGGACAGACCTACGAGCAGTACTTC.

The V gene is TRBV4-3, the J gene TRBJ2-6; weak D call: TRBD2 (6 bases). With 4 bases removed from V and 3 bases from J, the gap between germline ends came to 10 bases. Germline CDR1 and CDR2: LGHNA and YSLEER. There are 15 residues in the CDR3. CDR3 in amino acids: CASSPRELGANVLTF. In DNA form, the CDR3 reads TGCGCCAGCAGCCCCCGGGAGCTTGGGGCCAACGTCCTGACTTTC.

CDR3 residues: CASSSSSSRYNEQFF. The CDR3 coding sequence is TGTGCCAGCAGCTCCTCTAGCTCTCGCTACAATGAGCAGTTCTTC. This chain uses TRBV7-3 with TRBJ2-1; tentatively, D is TRBD2 (5 bases). The CDR3 runs to 15 residues. Trimming stripped 4 bases from V and 3 bases from J, with 13 bases between. Germline assignment: CDR1 SGHTA and CDR2 FQGTGA.

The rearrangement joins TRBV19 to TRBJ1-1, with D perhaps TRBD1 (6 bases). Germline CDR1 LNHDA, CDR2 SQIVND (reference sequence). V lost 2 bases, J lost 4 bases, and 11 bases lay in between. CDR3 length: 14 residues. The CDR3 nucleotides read TGTGCCAGTAGTATACAGGGGAGAGGCACTGAAGCTTTCTTT. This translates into CASSIQGRGTEAFF. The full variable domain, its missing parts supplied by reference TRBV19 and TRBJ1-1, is DGGITQSPKYLFRKEGQNVTLSCEQNLNHDAMYWYRQDPGQGLRLIYYSQIVNDFQKGDIAEGYSVSREKKESFPLTVTSAQKNPTAFYLCASSIQGRGTEAFFGQGTRLTVV.

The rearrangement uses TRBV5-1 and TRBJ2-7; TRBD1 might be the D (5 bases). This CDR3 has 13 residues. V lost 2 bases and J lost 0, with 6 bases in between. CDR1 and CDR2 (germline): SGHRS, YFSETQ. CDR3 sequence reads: CASSFDSSYEQYF. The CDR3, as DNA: TGCGCCAGCAGCTTCGACAGCTCCTACGAGCAGTACTTC.

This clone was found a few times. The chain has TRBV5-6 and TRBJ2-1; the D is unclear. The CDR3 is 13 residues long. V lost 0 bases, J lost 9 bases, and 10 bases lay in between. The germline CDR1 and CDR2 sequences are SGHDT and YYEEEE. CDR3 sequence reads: CASSLEQFGEQFF. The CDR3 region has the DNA TGTGCCAGCAGCTTGGAACAGTTCGGTGAGCAGTTCTTC.

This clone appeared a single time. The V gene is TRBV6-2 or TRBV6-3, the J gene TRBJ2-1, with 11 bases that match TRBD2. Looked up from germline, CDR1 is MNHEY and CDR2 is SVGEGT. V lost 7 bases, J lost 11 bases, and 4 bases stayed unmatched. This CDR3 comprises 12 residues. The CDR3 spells CASTPTSGKQFF. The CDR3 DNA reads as TGTGCCAGCACCCCGACTAGCGGGAAGCAGTTCTTC.

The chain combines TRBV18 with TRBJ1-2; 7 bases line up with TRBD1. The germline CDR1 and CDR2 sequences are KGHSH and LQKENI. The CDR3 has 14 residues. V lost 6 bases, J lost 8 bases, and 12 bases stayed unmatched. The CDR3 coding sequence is TGTGCCAGCTCGCGGACAGGTCAAATTGGGGGCTACACCTTC. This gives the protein CASSRTGQIGGYTF.

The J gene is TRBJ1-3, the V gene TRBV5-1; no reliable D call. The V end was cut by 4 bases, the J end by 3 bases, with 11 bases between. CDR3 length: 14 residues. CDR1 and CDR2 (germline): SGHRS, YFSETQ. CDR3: CASSVGGLGNTIYF. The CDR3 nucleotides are TGCGCCAGCAGCGTCGGAGGACTTGGAAACACCATATATTTT.